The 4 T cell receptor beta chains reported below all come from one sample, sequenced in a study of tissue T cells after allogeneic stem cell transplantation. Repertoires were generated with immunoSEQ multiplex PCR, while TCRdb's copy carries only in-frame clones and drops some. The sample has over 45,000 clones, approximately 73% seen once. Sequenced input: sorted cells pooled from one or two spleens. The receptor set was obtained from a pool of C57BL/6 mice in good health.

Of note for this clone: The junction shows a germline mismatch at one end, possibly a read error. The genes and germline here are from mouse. CDR3 region: CASSVDWGGAETLYF. The CDR3 bases that were read are TGTGCAAGCAGCGTAGACTGGGGGGGTGCAGAAACGCTGTAT. V gene TRBV16 combines with J gene TRBJ2-3, with 10 bases aligning to TRBD2. The sequenced fragment ends 1 residue before the CDR3 boundary, so the rest is inferred from the germline J gene. The CDR3 runs 15 residues. The V gene's germline CDR1 is SGHSA and CDR2 FRNQAP.

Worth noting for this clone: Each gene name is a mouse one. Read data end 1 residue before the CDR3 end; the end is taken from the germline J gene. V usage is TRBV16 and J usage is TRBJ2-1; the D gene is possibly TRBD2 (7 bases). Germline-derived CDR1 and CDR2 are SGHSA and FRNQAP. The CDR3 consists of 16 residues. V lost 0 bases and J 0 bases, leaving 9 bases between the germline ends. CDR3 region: CASSLDRGANYAEQFF. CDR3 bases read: TGTGCAAGCAGCTTAGATCGGGGGGCTAACTATGCTGAGCAGTTC. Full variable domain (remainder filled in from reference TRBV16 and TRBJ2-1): NAGVIQTPRHKVTGKGQEATLWCEPISGHSAVFWYRQTIVQGLEFLTYFRNQAPIDDSGMPKERFSAQMPNQSHSTLKIQSTQPQDSAVYLCASSLDRGANYAEQFFGPGTRLTVL.

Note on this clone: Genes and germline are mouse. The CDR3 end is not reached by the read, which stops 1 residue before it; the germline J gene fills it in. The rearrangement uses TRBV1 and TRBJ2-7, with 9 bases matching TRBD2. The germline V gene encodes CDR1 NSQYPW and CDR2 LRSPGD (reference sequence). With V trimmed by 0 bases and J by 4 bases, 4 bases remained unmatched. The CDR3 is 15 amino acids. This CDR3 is CTCSADWLGGYEQYF. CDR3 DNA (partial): TGCACCTGCAGTGCAGATTGGCTGGGGGGGTATGAACAGTAC.

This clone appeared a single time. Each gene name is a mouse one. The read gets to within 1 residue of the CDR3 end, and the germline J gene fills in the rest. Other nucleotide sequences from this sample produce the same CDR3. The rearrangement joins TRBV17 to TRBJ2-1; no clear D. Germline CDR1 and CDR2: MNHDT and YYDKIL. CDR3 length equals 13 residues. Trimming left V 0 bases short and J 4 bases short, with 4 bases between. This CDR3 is CASSRDNYAEQFF. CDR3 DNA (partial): TGTGCTAGCAGTAGAGACAATTATGCTGAGCAGTTC. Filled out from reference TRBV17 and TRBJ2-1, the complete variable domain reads DTTVKQNPRYKLARVGKPVNLICSQTMNHDTMYWYQKKPNQAPKLLLFYYDKILNREADTFEKFQSSRPNNSFCSLYIGSAGLEYSAMYLCASSRDNYAEQFFGPGTRLTVL.